The rows below give T cell receptor beta chains drawn from one sample of a study of T cells in Graves' hyperthyroidism and ophthalmopathy. TCRdb reprocessed the multiplex PCR reads with MiXCR, giving one entry per CDR3 protein. This table holds roughly 380,000 distinct CDR3 sequences, approximately 19% found once. Sequenced: blood. All receptors come from a woman between 18 and 29 years old with Graves' hyperthyroidism. Both conserved end residues are part of each CDR3. D genes are given only for firm matches. Size tells how often a clone was seen (once, few, many) or the class of an expanded clone, and some rows leave it out.

V gene	clone size	D gene	J gene	CDR3 protein	CDR3 DNA
TRBV11-2	-	-	TRBJ2-7	CASSLDGDNSPYEQYF	TGTGCCAGCAGCTTAGACGGGGACAACTCGCCCTACGAGCAGTACTTC
TRBV20-1	many	-	TRBJ1-5	CSARDEANQPQHF	TGCAGTGCTAGAGATGAGGCAAATCAGCCCCAGCATTTT
TRBV6-5	many	-	TRBJ2-5	CASGKTGSETQYF	TGTGCCAGCGGAAAAACAGGGTCAGAGACCCAGTACTTC
TRBV10-3	-	-	TRBJ1-2	CATSPGWGASYGYTF	TGTGCCACCAGCCCCGGCTGGGGGGCGAGTTATGGCTACACCTTC
TRBV4-1	few	TRBD1	TRBJ1-2	CASSRLTGKDGYTF	TGCGCCAGCAGCCGGTTGACAGGGAAGGATGGCTACACCTTC
TRBV20-1	many	TRBD1	TRBJ2-7	CSASSGQGWDEQYF	TGCAGTGCTAGTTCGGGACAGGGGTGGGACGAGCAGTACTTC
TRBV30	many	-	TRBJ1-1	CAWSWGNTEAFF	TGTGCCTGGAGTTGGGGTAACACTGAAGCTTTCTTT
TRBV18	many	TRBD1	TRBJ1-5	CASSGKRQGLVGQPQHF	TGTGCCAGCTCAGGTAAAAGACAGGGGCTTGTGGGTCAGCCCCAGCATTTT
TRBV5-1	-	-	TRBJ1-4	CASSLDSSTNEKLFF	TGCGCCAGCAGCCTGGACAGTTCAACTAATGAAAAACTGTTTTTT
TRBV6-1	once	TRBD1	TRBJ1-2	CASSEESGGSYGYTF	TGTGCCAGCAGTGAGGAGTCAGGGGGCTCTTATGGCTACACCTTC
TRBV12-3/TRBV12-4	many	TRBD1	TRBJ2-7	CASSLDQGAHEQYF	TGTGCCAGCAGTTTAGACCAGGGGGCCCACGAGCAGTACTTC
TRBV7-8	-	TRBD1	TRBJ1-2	CASGGRGPKHGYTF	TGTGCCAGCGGCGGCAGGGGGCCGAAGCATGGCTACACCTTC
TRBV7-8	many	-	TRBJ1-2	CASSRAPGQGGYTF	TGTGCCAGCAGCAGAGCTCCGGGGCAAGGAGGCTACACCTTC
TRBV20-1	many	-	TRBJ1-1	CSARNTPNTEAFF	TGCAGTGCGCGCAACACTCCGAACACTGAAGCTTTCTTT
TRBV19	many	-	TRBJ2-5	CASSQQDSQETQYF	TGTGCCAGTAGTCAACAGGATTCGCAAGAGACCCAGTACTTC
TRBV28	many	-	TRBJ1-1	CASSPQGNPEAFF	TGTGCCAGCAGTCCCCAGGGAAACCCTGAAGCTTTCTTT
TRBV6-2/TRBV6-3	-	-	TRBJ1-1	CASSYRSHTEAFF	TGTGCCAGCAGTTACCGGAGTCACACTGAAGCTTTCTTT
TRBV4-1	many	-	TRBJ2-2	CASSHRTENTGELFF	TGCGCCAGCAGCCACCGGACAGAGAACACCGGGGAGCTGTTTTTT
TRBV12-3/TRBV12-4	many	TRBD1	TRBJ1-2	CASSSRTGRNGYTF	TGTGCCAGCAGTTCTCGGACAGGGCGAAATGGCTACACCTTC
TRBV6-5	many	-	TRBJ1-2	CATRRIDDYSGYTF	TGTGCCACCCGAAGAATCGATGACTATAGTGGCTACACCTTC
TRBV20-1	-	TRBD1	TRBJ2-7	CSARDSRTGTYEQYF	TGCAGTGCTAGAGATTCCCGGACAGGGACCTACGAGCAGTACTTC
TRBV27	many	TRBD1	TRBJ1-1	CASSWTGYTEAFF	TGTGCCAGCAGTTGGACAGGGTATACTGAAGCTTTCTTT
TRBV27	many	-	TRBJ1-2	CASRGTLGGYTF	TGTGCCAGCAGAGGGACTCTCGGGGGCTACACCTTC
TRBV7-3	many	TRBD2	TRBJ2-5	CASSASGLALETQYF	TGTGCCAGCAGCGCGTCGGGACTAGCGCTAGAGACCCAGTACTTC
TRBV6-1	-	-	TRBJ2-1	CASILTGGKQFF	TGTGCCAGCATTCTAACAGGAGGGAAGCAGTTCTTC
TRBV20-1	-	-	TRBJ2-5	CSARDLTAEETQYF	TGCAGTGCTAGAGATCTAACGGCAGAGGAGACCCAGTACTTC
TRBV6-5	many	TRBD2	TRBJ2-5	CASSSPLAGEQETQYF	TGTGCCAGCAGTTCCCCGCTAGCGGGGGAACAAGAGACCCAGTACTTC
TRBV28	many	-	TRBJ2-7	CASSRDRQGHF	TGTGCCAGCAGTCGTGACAGGCAAGGACACTTC
TRBV6-1	many	-	TRBJ2-7	CASSEALADTPHEQYF	TGTGCCAGCAGTGAAGCTTTGGCAGATACCCCCCACGAGCAGTACTTC
TRBV2	many	-	TRBJ1-2	CASKLVGYTF	TGTGCCAGCAAACTGGTCGGCTACACCTTC
TRBV7-2	many	-	TRBJ2-2	CASSLLNTGELFF	TGTGCCAGCAGCTTACTAAACACCGGGGAGCTGTTTTTT